These 22 T cell receptor beta chains were sequenced from one sample in a study of cytomegalovirus exposure and HLA in healthy donors. In the PCR, 60 Vbeta and 13 Jbeta primers were used. Assay used: immunoSEQ multiplex PCR; TCRdb lists only in-frame clones, some missing. This sample's table reports around 100,000 clones. Sequencing input: PBMCs. The receptors here all came from a man aged 25 to 40 in good health and CMV-seronegative.

The CDR3 nucleotides are TGTGCCACCAGCAGAGATCCGGGGGACCTGTACACAGATACGCAGTATTTT. It specifies CATSRDPGDLYTDTQYF. The chain couples TRBV15 to TRBJ2-3; TRBD2 is a possible D gene (6 bases). There are 17 residues in the CDR3. With 0 bases removed from V and 2 bases from J, the gap between germline ends came to 15 bases. Germline CDR1 LNHNV, CDR2 YYDKDF (reference sequence).

The genes are TRBV6-4 and TRBJ1-5, with D possibly being TRBD1 (6 bases). This CDR3 region has 12 residues. Germline assignment: CDR1 MRHNA and CDR2 SNTAGT. Trimming pared 8 bases from V and 4 bases from J, leaving 9 bases between. In DNA, the CDR3 is TGTGCCAGCCAAACAGGGAATCAGCCCCAGCATTTT. Protein sequence: CASQTGNQPQHF.

This chain uses TRBV25-1 with TRBJ2-4; D may be TRBD1 (5 bases). The CDR3 is 16 residues long. Per germline, CDR1 MGHDK and CDR2 SYGVNS. V was trimmed by 5 bases and J by 3 bases, leaving 17 bases between them. The CDR3 DNA is TGTGCCAGCAGTCCCTCTAGGGGTATAGGCAAAAACATTCAGTACTTC. This sequence encodes CASSPSRGIGKNIQYF.

DNA for the CDR3: TGTGCCAGCAGCTCCCGGGACAGGGGGCTTCACGAGCAGTACTTC. Amino acid sequence: CASSSRDRGLHEQYF. V and J are TRBV5-6 and TRBJ2-7; 12 bases are shared with TRBD1. Per the germline V gene, CDR1 is SGHDT and CDR2 is YYEEEE. The V segment lost 3 bases and the J segment 5 bases; nucleotides outside the gene matches: 6. The CDR3 runs 15 residues.

J is TRBJ2-4 and V is TRBV6-1; D ambiguous. CDR1 and CDR2 from the germline V gene are MNHNS and SASEGT. The CDR3 sequence is 15 residues long. The V end lost 2 bases, the J end lost 4 bases, and 12 bases lay between the germline ends. In DNA form, the CDR3 reads TGTGCCAGCAGTGAATCTTCCAGCGATAAAAACATTCAGTACTTC. Residues: CASSESSSDKNIQYF.

This rearrangement joins TRBV2 to TRBJ2-5; 10 nucleotides agree with TRBD2. J lost 4 bases, V lost 11 bases, and 22 bases had no gene match. The CDR3 consists of 18 residues. Germline assignment: CDR1 SNHLY and CDR2 FYNNEI. CDR3 residues: CASYGEGEAGGPGETQYF. The DNA of the CDR3 is TGTGCCTCCTACGGGGAAGGGGAAGCGGGGGGGCCTGGAGAGACCCAGTACTTC. Looking up the rest from reference TRBV2 and TRBJ2-5 gives the full variable domain: EPEVTQTPSHQVTQMGQEVILRCVPISNHLYFYWYRQILGQKVEFLVSFYNNEISEKSEIFDDQFSVERPDGSNFTLKIRSTKLEDSAMYFCASYGEGEAGGPGETQYFGPGTRLLVL.

The J gene is TRBJ2-7, the V gene TRBV11-1, with 9 bases lining up with TRBD1. The CDR3 loop spans 15 amino acids. The germline V gene encodes CDR1 SGHAT and CDR2 FQDESV (reference sequence). The V segment lost 5 bases and the J segment 6 bases; nucleotides outside the gene matches: 11. This CDR3 is CASSPPGTGKGEQYF. The CDR3 nucleotides are TGTGCCAGCAGCCCCCCTGGGACAGGGAAGGGCGAGCAGTACTTC.

The gene calls are TRBV4-1 and TRBJ1-1; 8 bases align to TRBD1. V dropped 4 bases and J dropped 1; count of bases not matched to a gene: 5. This CDR3 spans 15 amino acids. From germline, CDR1 is MGHRA and CDR2 YSYEKL. Written as DNA, the CDR3 is TGCGCCAGCAGCCTCAAACAGGGGGGGAACACTGAAGCTTTCTTT. Protein product: CASSLKQGGNTEAFF.

The chain is built from TRBV2 and TRBJ2-7; 9 nucleotides line up with TRBD1. The J segment lost 6 bases and the V segment lost 3 bases, leaving 0 bases of the junction unmatched. The CDR3 has 12 residues. The V gene's germline CDR1 is SNHLY and CDR2 FYNNEI. The CDR3 spells CASSEDRGEQYF. CDR3 DNA: TGTGCCAGCAGTGAGGACAGGGGCGAGCAGTACTTC.

The chain has TRBV5-1 and TRBJ2-1; 8 nucleotides line up with TRBD2. V lost 4 bases, J lost 8 bases, and 11 bases stayed unmatched. Germline V gives CDR1 SGHRS, CDR2 YFSETQ. This CDR3 has 15 residues. The CDR3 loop reads CASSPPGGGGDEQFF. In nucleotides, the CDR3 is TGCGCCAGCAGCCCACCGGGGGGGGGCGGCGATGAGCAGTTCTTC.

J is TRBJ2-4 and V is TRBV10-1, with D possibly matching TRBD2 (5 bases). The germline V gene has CDR1 WNHNN and CDR2 SYGVQD (reference sequence). V shed 6 bases and J shed 2 bases, with 11 bases lying between them. The CDR3 length is 14 residues. CDR3 nucleotide sequence: TGCGCCAGCAGGGGAGCTTCTTCCAAAAACATTCAGTACTTC. Amino acid sequence: CASRGASSKNIQYF.

In nucleotides, the CDR3 is TGCGCCAGCAGCCCGGCCGGGACAGGGGGGGAAGGCTACACCTTC. Residues: CASSPAGTGGEGYTF. The chain links TRBV5-1 to TRBJ1-2; 11 nucleotides agree with TRBD1. V lost 4 bases to trimming and J lost 8 bases; unmatched junction nucleotides: 10. CDR1 SGHRS and CDR2 YFSETQ come from the germline V gene. The CDR3 extends over 15 amino acids.

The V call is TRBV18, the J call TRBJ1-2; 11 nucleotides align to TRBD1. The V gene's germline CDR1 is KGHSH and CDR2 LQKENI. V lost 3 bases to trimming and J lost 3 bases; unmatched junction nucleotides: 0. The CDR3 consists of 14 residues. CDR3 amino acids: CASSPGQGDYGYTF. DNA for the CDR3: TGTGCCAGCTCACCGGGACAGGGGGACTATGGCTACACCTTC.

The chain carries TRBV6-5 and TRBJ1-1; D remains unclear. CDR1 is MNHEY, CDR2 SVGAGI, per germline. The ends were cut back, 0 bases at V and 3 bases at J, with 8 bases in the middle. The CDR3 is 14 amino acids. The CDR3 bases are TGTGCCAGCAGTTACTCGACATGGGACACTGAAGCTTTCTTT. This encodes CASSYSTWDTEAFF.

The chain uses TRBV7-9 and TRBJ2-7; 9 positions match TRBD1. The CDR3 spans 14 residues. The germline CDR1 and CDR2 sequences are SEHNR and FQNEAQ (reference sequence). The V and J ends lost 5 bases and 3 bases, in that order; junction bases with no gene match: 5. The CDR3 protein is CASSAPGQGYEQYF. The CDR3 nucleotides read TGTGCCAGCAGCGCCCCGGGACAGGGCTACGAGCAGTACTTC.

The genes are TRBV5-1 and TRBJ2-3; 10 bases match TRBD1. V lost 7 bases and J lost 3; bases outside the gene matches: 5. Germline lookup yields CDR1 SGHRS and CDR2 YFSETQ. The CDR3 is made up of 14 amino acids. The CDR3 DNA reads as TGCGCCAGCGATAAGGGACAGGGGACAGATACGCAGTATTTT. The encoded protein is CASDKGQGTDTQYF.

Of note for this clone: Lacking the conserved final phenylalanine or tryptophan, this CDR3 likely reflects a read error. The chain is built from TRBV5-4 and TRBJ2-3; 11 bases line up with TRBD2. There are 16 residues in the CDR3. Germline V gene lookup returns CDR1 SGHNT and CDR2 YYREEE (reference sequence). V shed 4 bases and J 6 bases; nucleotides not matched to a gene: 10. CDR3 sequence reads: CASSPGLAAGMDTQYS. The DNA for the CDR3 is TGTGCCAGCAGCCCGGGACTAGCGGCGGGGATGGATACGCAGTATTCT.

CDR3 in amino acids: CASAPGDRVHEQYF. The CDR3 bases are TGTGCCAGTGCCCCCGGAGACAGGGTCCACGAGCAGTACTTC. The chain uses TRBV28 and TRBJ2-7; 7 bases align to TRBD1. The CDR3 extends over 14 amino acids. CDR1 is MDHEN and CDR2 is SYDVKM in the germline V gene. V was pared by 9 bases and J by 5 bases, with 13 bases of the junction left unmatched.

The chain carries TRBV11-2 and TRBJ1-2, with a possible D match to TRBD1 (6 bases). From germline, CDR1 is SGHAT and CDR2 FQNNGV. This CDR3 has 15 amino acids. V was shortened by 0 bases and J by 6 bases, with 14 bases between the two germline ends. The CDR3 here is CASSLEGRGRDGYTF. The CDR3 DNA sequence: TGTGCCAGCAGCTTAGAGGGCAGGGGTCGTGATGGCTACACCTTC.

V is TRBV5-5 and J is TRBJ2-7; D call uncertain. Germline CDR1 reads SGHKS; CDR2 reads YYEKEE (reference sequence). V lost 0 bases and J 4 bases, leaving 5 bases between the germline ends. This CDR3 is built from 12 residues. As DNA, the CDR3 is TGTGCCAGCAGCTTGGGGGCATACGAGCAGTACTTC. Residues: CASSLGAYEQYF.

This chain joins TRBV7-8 and TRBJ2-7; TRBD2 matches at 8 bases. The CDR3 is 15 amino acids. J lost 0 bases, V lost 5 bases, and 6 bases had no gene match. CDR1 and CDR2 (germline): SGHVS, FQNEAQ. The CDR3 protein is CASSPSGFPSYEQYF. In DNA form, the CDR3 reads TGTGCCAGCAGCCCTAGCGGGTTCCCCTCCTACGAGCAGTACTTC.

This chain joins TRBV4-1 and TRBJ1-1, with D uncertain. There are 13 residues in the CDR3. Deletions cut 1 base from V and 0 bases from J, with 3 bases between. In germline, CDR1 is MGHRA, CDR2 YSYEKL. CDR3 region: CASSQGVNTEAFF. CDR3 nucleotides: TGCGCCAGCAGCCAAGGAGTGAACACTGAAGCTTTCTTT.